The present TCR beta chain was sequenced within a study of Graves' ophthalmopathy and Graves' hyperthyroidism. RNA transcripts were the template, and TCR beta CDR3 regions were amplified from them. RT-PCR was first run with HTBI primers, then multiplex PCR in a second round. Via MiXCR, TCRdb re-called the multiplex PCR reads, giving one row per CDR3 protein. The data show 57,000 or so distinct CDR3 sequences, under 55% seen once. CAS ≥3, NOSPECS ≥4, moderate-to-severe activity and duration under 3 months marked donors with ophthalmopathy. Notes on this clonotype: Its antigen is not known.

Overall study results and limits: Most expanded clonotypes from thyroid (those above 0.001 frequency) were also found in blood.

Specimen: peripheral blood. The TCR was taken from an adult woman with Graves' ophthalmopathy.

The CDR3 here is CATSRGASSGANVLTF. In DNA, the CDR3 is TGTGCCACCAGCAGAGGTGCCTCCTCTGGGGCCAACGTCCTGACTTTC. The chain is built from TRBV15 and TRBJ2-6, with D hard to call. The germline V and J ends were trimmed by 1 base and 0 bases, with 7 bases remaining between them. The CDR3 runs 16 residues. Germline V gives CDR1 LNHNV, CDR2 YYDKDF (reference sequence). The variable domain in full, with the rest retrieved from reference TRBV15 and TRBJ2-6, is DAMVIQNPRYQVTQFGKPVTLSCSQTLNHNVMYWYQQKSSQAPKLLFHYYDKDFNNEADTPDNFQSRRPNTSFCFLDIRSPGLGDTAMYLCATSRGASSGANVLTFGAGSRLTVL.